A single sample gave rise to the 29 T cell receptor beta chains below, sequenced in a study of T-cell reconstitution after alpha-beta-depleted transplantation in children. A TCRbeta library incorporating unique molecular identifiers was prepared. TCRdb reprocessed the PCR reads with MiXCR, giving one entry per CDR3 protein. Here the sample spans over 150,000 distinct CDR3 sequences, approximately 6.3% being singletons. This specimen was PBMCs, taken before TCRalphabeta/CD19-depleted stem cell transplant. The receptors stem from a boy aged 2 to 10 with acute lymphoblastic leukemia, due to receive a stem cell transplant.

In this sample, this clonotype turned up a few times. Germline is not matched at one junction end, which may reflect a read error. The rearrangement links TRBV19 to TRBJ2-1; 9 nucleotides align to TRBD2. Germline V gene data show CDR1 as LNHDA and CDR2 as SQIVND (reference sequence). This CDR3 has 15 residues. CDR3 bases: TGTGCCAGTACCCTTCGCGGGGGGGCCGAGGATGATCAGTTCTTC. It is translated as CASTLRGGAEDDQFF.

The chain carries TRBV20-1 and TRBJ2-5; 14 bases are a match to TRBD2. CDR3 length: 20 amino acids. V gave up 2 bases and J gave up 5 bases; unmatched junction bases: 19. Germline loops: CDR1 DFQATT, CDR2 SNEGSKA (reference sequence). CDR3 loop: CSARSVNGTSGGAWGETQYF. The DNA of the CDR3 is TGCAGTGCTAGATCCGTGAATGGGACTAGCGGGGGAGCGTGGGGGGAGACCCAGTACTTC.

This clonotype has more than one count but fewer than ten. The gene calls are TRBV4-1 and TRBJ1-5; 9 bases map to TRBD1. CDR1 and CDR2 from the germline V gene are MGHRA and YSYEKL. V shed 3 bases, J shed 2 bases, and the junction held 5 bases outside the gene matches. This CDR3 has 16 residues. Here the CDR3 reads CASSQGTGKGNQPQHF. The CDR3, as DNA: TGCGCCAGCAGCCAGGGGACAGGGAAAGGCAATCAGCCCCAGCATTTT.

The chain couples TRBV6-5 to TRBJ1-4, with D possibly being TRBD1 (5 bases). From germline, CDR1 is MNHEY and CDR2 SVGAGI. Trimming cost V 2 bases and J 4 bases, with 17 bases left between them. The CDR3 loop spans 17 amino acids. The CDR3 nucleotides are TGTGCCAGCAGTTACCCAGGGATGGGCGACAGTAATGAAAAACTGTTTTTT. Translated: CASSYPGMGDSNEKLFF.

This clonotype was seen only a few times. CDR3: CASRTLAGLSYNEQFF. In nucleotides, the CDR3 is TGTGCCAGCAGGACCCTAGCGGGTCTCTCCTACAATGAGCAGTTCTTC. This sequence joins TRBV6-2 or TRBV6-3 and TRBJ2-1; 8 bases fit TRBD2. The length of the CDR3 is 16 residues. Germline assignment: CDR1 MNHEY and CDR2 SVGEGT. With 6 bases clipped from V and 0 bases from J, the junction kept 7 bases outside the gene matches.

The chain uses TRBV4-3 and TRBJ1-5, with D unresolved. The CDR3 is 13 residues long. Trimming stripped 0 bases from V and 6 bases from J, with 6 bases between. Germline values: CDR1 LGHNA, CDR2 YSLEER. The CDR3 sequence is CASSQEVGQPQHF. The CDR3 DNA reads TGCGCCAGCAGCCAAGAGGTGGGTCAGCCCCAGCATTTT.

This clonotype was detected only a few times. The gene calls are TRBV10-3 and TRBJ2-7; D is perhaps TRBD2 (5 bases). V lost 4 bases, J lost 7 bases, and 11 bases lay in between. Germline V gene lookup returns CDR1 ENHRY and CDR2 SYGVKD. The CDR3 is 12 amino acids. As DNA, the CDR3 is TGTGCCATCAGTGGCGGAGGCTTGGAGCAGTACTTC. Translating it yields CAISGGGLEQYF.

The table lists this clonotype with many counts. V is TRBV20-1 and J is TRBJ2-4; 11 bases are a match to TRBD2. The CDR3 is 12 amino acids. Looked up from germline, CDR1 is DFQATT and CDR2 is SNEGSKA (reference sequence). With V trimmed by 0 bases and J by 14 bases, 3 bases remained unmatched. DNA for the CDR3: TGCAGTGCTAGAGATTCGGGACTAGCGGAGTACTTC. Protein: CSARDSGLAEYF.

J is TRBJ2-3 and V is TRBV5-1; a possible D gene is TRBD1 (5 bases). CDR1 and CDR2 (germline): SGHRS, YFSETQ. The V end was cut by 4 bases, the J end by 2 bases, with 14 bases between. The CDR3 totals 15 residues. CDR3 DNA sequence: TGCGCCAGCAGCGGACACAAGACGTCCACAGATACGCAGTATTTT. Protein sequence: CASSGHKTSTDTQYF.

This chain connects TRBV20-1 to TRBJ1-5; a possible D gene is TRBD1 (5 bases). Trimming took 6 bases from V and 2 from J, leaving 17 bases between them. The CDR3 contains 15 residues. Germline CDR1 is DFQATT and CDR2 is SNEGSKA (reference sequence). This chain's CDR3 is CSAGRVGDRNQPQHF. Written as DNA, the CDR3 is TGCAGTGCCGGCAGGGTAGGGGATCGCAATCAGCCCCAGCATTTT.

This clonotype was recorded many times. V is TRBV28 and J is TRBJ2-3; possibly TRBD2 for D (7 bases). This CDR3 comprises 17 residues. The V and J ends lost 5 bases and 3 bases respectively, with 21 bases between them. In germline, CDR1 is MDHEN, CDR2 SYDVKM. The CDR3 sequence is CASSPPTGRANTDTQYF. The CDR3 nucleotides read TGTGCCAGCAGTCCTCCCACAGGGAGGGCCAATACAGATACGCAGTATTTT.

At least ten counts were recorded for this clonotype. V and J are TRBV4-1 and TRBJ2-7; D uncertain. This CDR3 is 15 amino acids long. Trimming pared 1 base from V and 0 bases from J, leaving 10 bases between. CDR1 is MGHRA and CDR2 is YSYEKL in the germline V gene. The CDR3 bases are TGCGCCAGCAGCCAAGCGAGATCCGACTCCTACGAGCAGTACTTC. Protein sequence: CASSQARSDSYEQYF.

This clonotype was seen once. The chain has TRBV11-1 and TRBJ1-5; D is possibly TRBD1 (5 bases). V lost 1 base and J lost 6, with 13 bases in between. The CDR3 sequence is 15 residues long. The germline V gene encodes CDR1 SGHAT and CDR2 FQDESV (reference sequence). CDR3 loop: CASSLGGGSSQPQHF. CDR3 DNA sequence: TGTGCCAGCAGCTTAGGGGGGGGGTCCAGTCAGCCCCAGCATTTT. Drawing the rest from reference TRBV11-1 and TRBJ1-5, the complete variable domain is EAEVAQSPRYKITEKSQAVAFWCDPISGHATLYWYRQILGQGPELLVQFQDESVVDDSQLPKDRFSAERLKGVDSTLKIQPAELGDSAMYLCASSLGGGSSQPQHFGDGTRLSIL.

The sample holds many counts of this clonotype. V gene TRBV19 combines with J gene TRBJ2-7, with D possibly TRBD1 on 5 matching bases. The germline V and J ends were trimmed by 3 bases and 0 bases, with 6 bases remaining between them. The CDR3 runs 13 residues. In germline, CDR1 is LNHDA, CDR2 SQIVND (reference sequence). The CDR3 nucleotides read TGTGCCAGTAGTATCGACAGCTCCTACGAGCAGTACTTC. It translates to CASSIDSSYEQYF.

This clonotype has ten or more counts. The genes are TRBV27 and TRBJ1-5, with a tentative D call TRBD1 (5 bases). Germline V gene data show CDR1 as MNHEY and CDR2 as SMNVEV (reference sequence). The CDR3 loop spans 14 amino acids. The V end lost 2 bases, the J end lost 4 bases, and 9 bases lay between the germline ends. CDR3 amino acids: CASSLPGPNQPQHF. CDR3 nucleotides: TGTGCCAGCAGTTTACCGGGGCCTAATCAGCCCCAGCATTTT.

V is TRBV6-2 or TRBV6-3 and J is TRBJ1-6, with D uncertain. The CDR3 has 15 amino acids. Looked up from germline, CDR1 is MNHEY and CDR2 is SVGEGT. Trimming pared 2 bases from V and 7 bases from J, leaving 12 bases between. CDR3 DNA sequence: TGTGCCAGCAGTTACCACACTGACGACAATTCACCCCTCCACTTT. Amino acid sequence: CASSYHTDDNSPLHF.

This clonotype occurred many times. The CDR3 loop reads CASSLTSGGYNEQFF. The CDR3 coding sequence is TGCGCCAGCAGCCTGACTAGCGGGGGGTACAATGAGCAGTTCTTC. This chain joins TRBV5-1 and TRBJ2-1, with 13 bases that match TRBD2. This CDR3 spans 15 amino acids. After removal of 4 bases from V and 4 bases from J, the junction contained 2 bases not matched to a gene. Germline assignment: CDR1 SGHRS and CDR2 YFSETQ.

V is TRBV20-1 and J is TRBJ2-1; 12 bases align to TRBD2. The CDR3 length is 17 residues. The J segment lost 4 bases and the V segment lost 6 bases, leaving 13 bases of the junction unmatched. The germline V gene encodes CDR1 DFQATT and CDR2 SNEGSKA (reference sequence). The CDR3 coding sequence is TGCAGTGCACTGACTAGCGGGGGCCCCGTGGGTTACAATGAGCAGTTCTTC. It yields the protein CSALTSGGPVGYNEQFF.

This clonotype was detected a few times. V usage is TRBV20-1 and J usage is TRBJ1-2; D unresolved. Germline CDR1 DFQATT, CDR2 SNEGSKA (reference sequence). V was cut by 2 bases and J by 2 bases, with 3 bases left in between. The CDR3 consists of 11 residues. The CDR3: CSARLNYGYTF. DNA of the CDR3: TGCAGTGCTAGATTGAACTATGGCTACACCTTC.

This clonotype has at least ten counts. The chain recombines TRBV6-5 with TRBJ2-1; D possibly matches TRBD1 or TRBD2 (5 bases each). CDR1 and CDR2 (germline): MNHEY, SVGAGI. V lost 2 bases and J 5 bases, leaving 10 bases between the germline ends. The CDR3 loop spans 14 amino acids. The CDR3 loop reads CASSYGGRNNEQFF. DNA for the CDR3: TGTGCCAGCAGTTACGGGGGACGTAACAATGAGCAGTTCTTC.

The table lists this clonotype with many counts. The J gene is TRBJ2-1, the V gene TRBV29-1; the match to TRBD2 covers 7 bases. Germline CDR1 reads SQVTM; CDR2 reads ANQGSEA. The CDR3 length is 15 residues. V shed 1 base, J shed 6 bases, and the junction held 9 bases outside the gene matches. The CDR3 DNA follows: TGCAGCGTTGAAGGGTCGGGAGCGGGAATCAATGAGCAGTTCTTC. Protein: CSVEGSGAGINEQFF.

The rearrangement links TRBV9 to TRBJ2-1; 9 bases align to TRBD2. V shed 2 bases and J 3 bases; nucleotides not matched to a gene: 6. The CDR3 extends over 16 amino acids. Germline CDR1 is SGDLS and CDR2 is YYNGEE. The CDR3 sequence: CASSVLAGVVYNEQFF. The CDR3 DNA is TGTGCCAGCAGCGTTTTAGCGGGAGTTGTCTACAATGAGCAGTTCTTC.

This clonotype was seen repeatedly, ten times or more. This rearrangement joins TRBV29-1 to TRBJ1-1; no clear D gene. V shed 6 bases and J shed 10 bases, with 12 bases lying between them. CDR3 length: 10 amino acids. From germline, CDR1 is SQVTM and CDR2 ANQGSEA. The CDR3: CSVGLVGAFF. CDR3 bases: TGCAGCGTGGGCCTTGTGGGAGCTTTCTTT.

In this sample, this clonotype turned up a few times. The chain couples TRBV28 to TRBJ2-3; the match to TRBD2 covers 8 bases. CDR1 MDHEN and CDR2 SYDVKM come from the germline V gene. The CDR3 spans 18 residues. The trim removed 2 bases at V and 3 bases at J, leaving 13 bases unmatched. This CDR3 reads CASSLPLAGGITTDTQYF. CDR3 coding DNA: TGTGCCAGCAGTTTACCCCTAGCGGGCGGAATAACGACAGATACGCAGTATTTT.

In its sample, this clonotype was seen a few times. This chain connects TRBV7-9 to TRBJ2-7; D possibly corresponds to TRBD1 (6 bases). This CDR3 is built from 14 residues. Trimming cost V 3 bases and J 6 bases, with 15 bases left between them. Germline CDR1 is SEHNR and CDR2 is FQNEAQ (reference sequence). CDR3 DNA: TGTGCCAGCAGCTTGGGACAACTCCCCGGCGAGCAGTACTTC. It yields the protein CASSLGQLPGEQYF. Variable domain in full (rest from reference TRBV7-9 and TRBJ2-7): DTGVSQNPRHKITKRGQNVTFRCDPISEHNRLYWYRQTLGQGPEFLTYFQNEAQLEKSRLLSDRFSAERPKGSFSTLEIQRTEQGDSAMYLCASSLGQLPGEQYFGPGTRLTVT.

This clonotype appeared many times. The chain carries TRBV7-2 and TRBJ2-6; D tentatively fits TRBD1 or TRBD2 (7 bases each). The CDR3 runs 15 residues. Germline V gene sequence: CDR1 SGHTA, CDR2 FQGNSA. The V end lost 4 bases, the J end lost 2 bases, and 9 bases lay between the germline ends. CDR3 sequence: CASSSGGAGANVLTF. The CDR3 DNA reads as TGTGCCAGCAGCTCAGGGGGGGCTGGGGCCAACGTCCTGACTTTC.

Details on this clonotype: One base away lies a much larger clone, so this may be a sequencing read error. The rearrangement joins TRBV5-1 to TRBJ2-1; 9 bases agree with TRBD2. Germline V gene data show CDR1 as SGHRS and CDR2 as YFSETQ. The CDR3 is made up of 13 amino acids. The trim removed 7 bases at V and 8 bases at J, leaving 7 bases unmatched. CDR3 loop: CASGAGTSHEQFF. CDR3 coding DNA: TGCGCCAGCGGCGCCGGGACTAGCCATGAGCAGTTCTTC.

Many counts were recorded for this clonotype. J is TRBJ2-3 and V is TRBV27, with 8 bases that match TRBD2. V shed 1 base and J 4 bases; nucleotides not matched to a gene: 4. CDR1 MNHEY and CDR2 SMNVEV come from the germline V gene (reference sequence). The CDR3 loop spans 15 amino acids. In DNA form, the CDR3 reads TGTGCCAGCAGTTTATTCGGGGGGGTCTCAGATACGCAGTATTTT. This encodes CASSLFGGVSDTQYF.

The sample holds many counts of this clonotype. V usage is TRBV7-2 and J usage is TRBJ1-1; D is undetermined. This CDR3 comprises 12 residues. The ends were cut back, 5 bases at V and 5 bases at J, with 9 bases in the middle. Per the germline V gene, CDR1 is SGHTA and CDR2 is FQGNSA. CDR3 amino acids: CASSPSYTEAFF. CDR3 nucleotides: TGTGCCAGCAGCCCCTCGTATACTGAAGCTTTCTTT.